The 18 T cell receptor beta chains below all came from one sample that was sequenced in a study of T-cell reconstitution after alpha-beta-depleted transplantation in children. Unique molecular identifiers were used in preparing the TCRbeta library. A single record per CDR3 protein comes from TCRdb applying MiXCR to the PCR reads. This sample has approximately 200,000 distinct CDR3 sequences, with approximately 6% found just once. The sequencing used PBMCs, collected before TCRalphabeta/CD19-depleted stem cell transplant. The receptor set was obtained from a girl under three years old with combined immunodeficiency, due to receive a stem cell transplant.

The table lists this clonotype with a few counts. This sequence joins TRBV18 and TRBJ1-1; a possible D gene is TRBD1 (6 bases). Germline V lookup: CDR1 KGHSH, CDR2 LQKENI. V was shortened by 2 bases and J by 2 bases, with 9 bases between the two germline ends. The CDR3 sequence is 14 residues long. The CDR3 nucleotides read TGTGCCAGCTCACCAAGGGACATAAACACTGAAGCTTTCTTT. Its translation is CASSPRDINTEAFF.

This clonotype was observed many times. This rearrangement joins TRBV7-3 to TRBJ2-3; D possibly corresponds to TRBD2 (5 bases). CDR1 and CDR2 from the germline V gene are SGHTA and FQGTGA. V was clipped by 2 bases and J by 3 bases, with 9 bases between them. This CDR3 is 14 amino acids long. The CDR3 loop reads CASSLGSRTDTQYF. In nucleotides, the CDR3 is TGTGCCAGCAGCTTAGGGAGCCGGACAGATACGCAGTATTTT. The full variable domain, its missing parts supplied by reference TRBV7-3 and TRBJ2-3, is GAGVSQTPSNKVTEKGKYVELRCDPISGHTALYWYRQSLGQGPEFLIYFQGTGAADDSGLPNDRFFAVRPEGSVSTLKIQRTERGDSAVYLCASSLGSRTDTQYFGPGTRLTVL.

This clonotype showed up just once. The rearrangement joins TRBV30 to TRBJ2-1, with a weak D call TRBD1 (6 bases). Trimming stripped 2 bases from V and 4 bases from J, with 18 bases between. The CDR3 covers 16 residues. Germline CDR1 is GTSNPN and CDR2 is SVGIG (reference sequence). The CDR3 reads CAWSRGRQDFYNEQFF. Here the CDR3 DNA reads TGTGCCTGGAGTAGAGGCCGACAGGACTTTTACAATGAGCAGTTCTTC.

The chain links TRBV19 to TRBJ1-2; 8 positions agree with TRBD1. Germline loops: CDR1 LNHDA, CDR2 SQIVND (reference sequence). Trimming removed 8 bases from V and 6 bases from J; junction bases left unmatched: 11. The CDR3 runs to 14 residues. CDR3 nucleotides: TGTGCCAGTGAGGACAGGGAACGTCGAAATGGCTACACCTTC. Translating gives CASEDRERRNGYTF.

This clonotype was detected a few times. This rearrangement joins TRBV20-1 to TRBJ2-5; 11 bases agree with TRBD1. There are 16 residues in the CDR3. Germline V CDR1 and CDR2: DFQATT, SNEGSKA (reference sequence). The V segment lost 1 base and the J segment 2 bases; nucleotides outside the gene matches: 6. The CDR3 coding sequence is TGCAGTGCTAGAGGGGTCAGGGACAGGGGGCAAGAGACCCAGTACTTC. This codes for CSARGVRDRGQETQYF.

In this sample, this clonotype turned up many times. CDR3 in DNA: TGTGCCTTAGGACTAGCGCATCCCAATGAGCAGTTCTTC. Translated: CALGLAHPNEQFF. The genes are TRBV30 and TRBJ2-1, with 9 bases that match TRBD2. The trim removed 7 bases at V and 6 bases at J, leaving 7 bases unmatched. The germline V gene encodes CDR1 GTSNPN and CDR2 SVGIG (reference sequence). This CDR3 is built from 13 residues.

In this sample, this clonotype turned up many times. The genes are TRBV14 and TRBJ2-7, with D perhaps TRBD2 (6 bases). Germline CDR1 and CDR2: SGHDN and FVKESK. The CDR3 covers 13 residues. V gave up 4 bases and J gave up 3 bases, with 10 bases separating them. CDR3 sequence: CASSRAGNYEQYF. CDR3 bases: TGTGCCAGCAGCCGTGCGGGAAACTACGAGCAGTACTTC.

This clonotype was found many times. The CDR3 nucleotides are TGTGCCAGCAGTTTACGTGAAAAACTGTTTTTT. Its protein is CASSLREKLFF. The gene calls are TRBV12-3 or TRBV12-4 and TRBJ1-4; D is unclear. Trimming left V 2 bases short and J 7 bases short, with 2 bases between. The CDR3 is 11 residues long.

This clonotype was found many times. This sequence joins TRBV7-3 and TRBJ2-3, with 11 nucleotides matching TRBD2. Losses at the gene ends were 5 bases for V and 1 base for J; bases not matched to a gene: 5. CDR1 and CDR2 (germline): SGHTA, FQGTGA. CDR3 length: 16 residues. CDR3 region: CASSTVAGGGTDTQYF. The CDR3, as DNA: TGTGCCAGCAGCACCGTAGCGGGAGGGGGCACAGATACGCAGTATTTT.

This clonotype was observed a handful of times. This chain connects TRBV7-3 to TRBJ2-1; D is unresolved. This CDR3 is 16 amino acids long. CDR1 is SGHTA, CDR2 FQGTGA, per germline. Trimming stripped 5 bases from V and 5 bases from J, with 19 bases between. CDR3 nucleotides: TGTGCCAGCAGCCTACGAGCCGGATCGGGCGACAATGAGCAGTTCTTC. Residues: CASSLRAGSGDNEQFF.

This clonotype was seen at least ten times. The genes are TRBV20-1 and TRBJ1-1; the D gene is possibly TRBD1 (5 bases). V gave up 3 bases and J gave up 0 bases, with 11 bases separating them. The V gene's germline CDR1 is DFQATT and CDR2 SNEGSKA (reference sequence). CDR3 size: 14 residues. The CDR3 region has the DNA TGCAGTGCTAGCGGGGGGACCCTGAACACTGAAGCTTTCTTT. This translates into CSASGGTLNTEAFF.

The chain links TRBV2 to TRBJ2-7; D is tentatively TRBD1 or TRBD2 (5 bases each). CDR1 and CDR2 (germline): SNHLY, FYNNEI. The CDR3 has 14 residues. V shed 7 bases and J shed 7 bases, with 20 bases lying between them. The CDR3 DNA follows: TGTGCCAGCAAGCCGGGACCCCTCCTTGGGGAGCAGTACTTC. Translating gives CASKPGPLLGEQYF.

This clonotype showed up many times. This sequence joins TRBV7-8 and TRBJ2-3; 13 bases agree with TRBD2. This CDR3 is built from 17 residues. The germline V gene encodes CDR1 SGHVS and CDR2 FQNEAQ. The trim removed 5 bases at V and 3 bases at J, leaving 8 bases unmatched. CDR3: CASSPRLAGGTTDTQYF. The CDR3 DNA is TGTGCCAGCAGCCCACGACTAGCGGGGGGCACGACAGATACGCAGTATTTT.

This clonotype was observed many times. CDR3 sequence: CASSSGPLGGGASGELFF. CDR3 nucleotides: TGCGCCAGCAGCTCGGGTCCCCTAGGCGGGGGGGCCTCCGGGGAGCTGTTTTTT. The chain couples TRBV5-1 to TRBJ2-2, with 9 bases aligning to TRBD2. Trimming cost V 3 bases and J 6 bases; bases outside gene matches: 15. There are 18 residues in the CDR3. Germline-derived CDR1 and CDR2 are SGHRS and YFSETQ.

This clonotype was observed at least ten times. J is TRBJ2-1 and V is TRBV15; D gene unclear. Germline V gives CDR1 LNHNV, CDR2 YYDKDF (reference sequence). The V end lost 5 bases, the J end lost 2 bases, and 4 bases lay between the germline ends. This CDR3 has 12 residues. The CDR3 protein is CATSQAYNEQFF. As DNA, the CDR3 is TGTGCCACCAGCCAGGCCTACAATGAGCAGTTCTTC.

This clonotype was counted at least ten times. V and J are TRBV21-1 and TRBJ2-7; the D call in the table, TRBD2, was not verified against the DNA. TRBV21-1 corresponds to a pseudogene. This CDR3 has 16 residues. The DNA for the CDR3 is TGTGCCAGCAGCAAATCGACTAGCGGGTTCTCCTACGAGCAGTACTTC. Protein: CASSKSTSGFSYEQYF.

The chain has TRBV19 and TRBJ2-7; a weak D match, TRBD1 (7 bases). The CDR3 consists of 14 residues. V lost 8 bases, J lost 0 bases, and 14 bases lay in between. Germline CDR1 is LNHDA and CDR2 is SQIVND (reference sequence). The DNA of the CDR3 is TGTGCCAGTGCCGCGGGACAGAGCTCCTACGAGCAGTACTTC. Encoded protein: CASAAGQSSYEQYF.

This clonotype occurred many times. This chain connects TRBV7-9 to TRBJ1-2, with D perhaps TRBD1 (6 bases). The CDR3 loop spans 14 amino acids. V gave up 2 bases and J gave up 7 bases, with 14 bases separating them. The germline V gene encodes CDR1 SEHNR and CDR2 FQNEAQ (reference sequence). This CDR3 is CASSLLTGKPGYTF. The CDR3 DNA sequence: TGTGCCAGCAGCTTACTTACAGGGAAGCCTGGCTACACCTTC. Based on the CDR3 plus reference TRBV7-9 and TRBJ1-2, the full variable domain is DTGVSQNPRHKITKRGQNVTFRCDPISEHNRLYWYRQTLGQGPEFLTYFQNEAQLEKSRLLSDRFSAERPKGSFSTLEIQRTEQGDSAMYLCASSLLTGKPGYTFGSGTRLTVV.